The T cell receptor beta chain described here comes from a study of spatial heterogeneity in lung cancer. Described time point: sample taken at primary tumor resection. The V and J ends lost 4 bases and 5 bases respectively, with 7 bases between them. CDR1 SGHDN and CDR2 FVKESK come from the germline V gene. CDR3 length equals 12 residues. TCRdb used MiXCR to reprocess the 5' RACE reads, holding one entry per CDR3 protein. This repertoire shows 10,000 to 15,000 distinct CDR3 sequences, about 4% found once; its top ten account for roughly 45%. This clonotype was detected ten times or more. This receptor was obtained from a male donor with early-stage non-small cell lung cancer. The material sequenced was PBMCs, taken at surgery. The rearrangement joins TRBV14 to TRBJ2-3; TRBD1 is a possible D gene (5 bases). The DNA of the CDR3 is TGTGCCAGCAGCCTCCAGGGAGATACGCAGTATTTT. Its translation: CASSLQGDTQYF.